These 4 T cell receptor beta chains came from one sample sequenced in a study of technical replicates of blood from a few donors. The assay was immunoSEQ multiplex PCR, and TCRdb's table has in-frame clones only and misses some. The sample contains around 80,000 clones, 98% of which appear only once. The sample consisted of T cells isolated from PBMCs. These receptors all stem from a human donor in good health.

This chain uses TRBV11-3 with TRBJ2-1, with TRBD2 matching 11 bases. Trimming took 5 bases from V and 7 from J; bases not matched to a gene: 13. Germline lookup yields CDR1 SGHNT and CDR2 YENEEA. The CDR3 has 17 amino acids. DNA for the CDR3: TGTGCCAGCAGCCCCGTTTCCGGGACTAGCGGCGCAAATGAGCAGTTCTTC. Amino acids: CASSPVSGTSGANEQFF.

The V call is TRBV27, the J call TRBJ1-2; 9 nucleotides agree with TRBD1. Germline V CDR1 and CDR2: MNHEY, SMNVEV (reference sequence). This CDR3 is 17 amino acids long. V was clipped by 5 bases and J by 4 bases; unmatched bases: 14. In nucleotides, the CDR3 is TGTGCCAGCAGTACCAGGGACAGGGTAGTAGAACTCTATGGCTACACCTTC. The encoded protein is CASSTRDRVVELYGYTF.

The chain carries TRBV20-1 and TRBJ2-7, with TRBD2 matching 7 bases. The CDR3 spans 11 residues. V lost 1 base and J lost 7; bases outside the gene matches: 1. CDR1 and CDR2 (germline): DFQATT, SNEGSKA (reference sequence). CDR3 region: CSARGGGEQYF. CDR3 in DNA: TGCAGTGCTAGAGGGGGGGGTGAGCAGTACTTC.

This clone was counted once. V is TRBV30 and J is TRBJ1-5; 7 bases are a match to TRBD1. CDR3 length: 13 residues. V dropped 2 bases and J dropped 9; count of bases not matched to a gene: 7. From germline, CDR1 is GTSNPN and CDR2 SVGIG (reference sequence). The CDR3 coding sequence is TGTGCCTGGAGTCCCGACAGGGTAGGGCCCCAGCATTTT. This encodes CAWSPDRVGPQHF. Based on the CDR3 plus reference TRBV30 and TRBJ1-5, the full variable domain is SQTIHQWPATLVQPVGSPLSLECTVEGTSNPNLYWYRQAAGRGLQLLFYSVGIGQISSEVPQNLSASRPQDRQFILSSKKLLLSDSGFYLCAWSPDRVGPQHFGDGTRLSIL.